The 8 T cell receptor beta chains presented below share a single source sample, sequenced in a study of shared clonotypes between healthy human individuals. This table comes from immunoSEQ multiplex PCR, and its TCRdb copy is limited to in-frame clones, with some not included. The data show over a million clones, 78% seen once. Sequenced material: memory CD4+ T cells from PBMCs. Subset of the sample: CD45RA-negative fraction. The source is a man younger than 30 in good health. Some clones in this sample may be carry-over from other donors' samples.

This rearrangement joins TRBV19 to TRBJ2-5, with TRBD1 identical over 9 bases. V lost 6 bases and J lost 5; bases outside the gene matches: 4. The V gene's germline CDR1 is LNHDA and CDR2 SQIVND (reference sequence). This CDR3 spans 13 amino acids. The CDR3 reads CASSRDRDETQYF. The CDR3 DNA is TGTGCCAGTAGCCGGGACAGGGACGAGACCCAGTACTTC.

This chain's CDR3 is CASVPKRGGGIDEQFF. The CDR3 DNA reads as TGTGCCAGCGTCCCCAAGCGCGGCGGGGGGATCGATGAGCAGTTCTTC. V usage is TRBV25-1 and J usage is TRBJ2-1; 8 bases align to TRBD2. Trimming cost V 8 bases and J 8 bases; bases outside gene matches: 17. Germline lookup yields CDR1 MGHDK and CDR2 SYGVNS. This CDR3 is 16 amino acids long.

The genes are TRBV27 and TRBJ1-1; 7 nucleotides align to TRBD1. V dropped 3 bases and J dropped 1; count of bases not matched to a gene: 2. This CDR3 spans 14 amino acids. Germline-derived CDR1 and CDR2 are MNHEY and SMNVEV (reference sequence). The CDR3 here is CASSFRGSNTEAFF. The CDR3 nucleotides read TGTGCCAGCAGTTTCAGGGGGTCGAACACTGAAGCTTTCTTT.

This chain joins TRBV18 and TRBJ2-7, with D possibly TRBD2 on 6 matching bases. Germline CDR1 is KGHSH and CDR2 is LQKENI. The ends were cut back, 4 bases at V and 2 bases at J, with 15 bases in the middle. This CDR3 region has 15 residues. CDR3 in amino acids: CASSQTSRPPYEQYF. In DNA form, the CDR3 reads TGTGCCAGCTCACAAACTAGCAGACCCCCCTACGAGCAGTACTTC.

The chain is built from TRBV4-3 and TRBJ1-4, with D tentatively TRBD1 (5 bases). V was pared by 3 bases and J by 7 bases, with 18 bases between. Per the germline V gene, CDR1 is LGHNA and CDR2 is YSLEER. The CDR3 consists of 16 residues. The CDR3 loop reads CASSHSGRGIREKLFF. The CDR3, as DNA: TGCGCCAGCAGCCATTCAGGGAGGGGAATACGTGAAAAACTGTTTTTT.

This clone was detected a few times. V usage is TRBV4-3 and J usage is TRBJ1-1; D is unclear. V lost 0 bases and J 3 bases, leaving 8 bases between the germline ends. This CDR3 has 14 amino acids. From germline, CDR1 is LGHNA and CDR2 YSLEER. DNA for the CDR3: TGCGCCAGCAGCCAAGATAGAGGATACACTGAAGCTTTCTTT. Translated: CASSQDRGYTEAFF.

This chain uses TRBV19 with TRBJ1-5, with 11 bases that match TRBD1. The CDR3 length is 13 residues. V dropped 4 bases and J dropped 10; count of bases not matched to a gene: 3. Germline CDR1 reads LNHDA; CDR2 reads SQIVND (reference sequence). The CDR3 here is CASSRDRGDPQHF. The CDR3 bases are TGTGCCAGTAGTAGGGACAGGGGGGACCCCCAGCATTTT.

This clone was seen only once. The rearrangement links TRBV29-1 to TRBJ2-2; TRBD1 matches 7 bases. This CDR3 spans 14 amino acids. The V and J ends lost 5 bases and 4 bases, in that order; junction bases with no gene match: 7. Germline V gene sequence: CDR1 SQVTM, CDR2 ANQGSEA. The CDR3 sequence is CSVQGTVVTGELFF. The CDR3 coding sequence is TGCAGCGTTCAAGGGACAGTGGTCACCGGGGAGCTGTTTTTT.